The source of this T cell receptor beta chain is a study of post-analysis software for immune sequencing data. Study conclusions and caveats: Relative to controls, patients had 4 or 5 TRBV segments at higher frequency, with TRBV5-6, TRBV5-1 and TRBV20-1 among these. Controls' normalized Chao1 diversity significantly exceeded that of multiple sclerosis patients.

Unique molecular identifiers were present in the TCR beta cDNA libraries. From the PCR reads, TCRdb called clonotypes with MiXCR, one entry per CDR3 protein. Of roughly 600,000 distinct CDR3 sequences listed, 44% are singletons. This clonotype was recorded a few times. Antigen: not known. The germline V gene encodes CDR1 SEHNR and CDR2 FQNEAQ (reference sequence). Trimming cost V 0 bases and J 8 bases, with 14 bases left between them. The CDR3 extends over 15 amino acids. Input material: blood. This sequence joins TRBV7-9 and TRBJ2-1; D tentatively reads TRBD1 or TRBD2 (5 bases each). The receptor's source is a girl aged 5-17 years with multiple sclerosis. The CDR3 here is CASSLAGTPEDEQFF. CDR3 bases: TGTGCCAGCAGCTTAGCCGGGACCCCCGAGGATGAGCAGTTCTTC.